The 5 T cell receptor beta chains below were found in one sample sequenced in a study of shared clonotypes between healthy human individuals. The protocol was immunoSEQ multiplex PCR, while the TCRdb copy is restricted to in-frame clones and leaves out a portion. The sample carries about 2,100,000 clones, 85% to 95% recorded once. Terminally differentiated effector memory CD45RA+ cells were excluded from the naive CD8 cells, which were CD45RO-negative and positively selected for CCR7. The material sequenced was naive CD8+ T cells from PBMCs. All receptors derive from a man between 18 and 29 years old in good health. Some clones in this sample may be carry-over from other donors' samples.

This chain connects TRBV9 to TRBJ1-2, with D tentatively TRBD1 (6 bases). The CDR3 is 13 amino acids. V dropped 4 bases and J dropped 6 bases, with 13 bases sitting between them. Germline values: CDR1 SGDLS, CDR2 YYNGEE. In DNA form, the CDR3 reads TGTGCCAGCAGCCCCGGACAGCACGATGGCTACACCTTC. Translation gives CASSPGQHDGYTF. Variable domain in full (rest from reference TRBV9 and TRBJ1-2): DSGVTQTPKHLITATGQRVTLRCSPRSGDLSVYWYQQSLDQGLQFLIQYYNGEERAKGNILERFSAQQFPDLHSELNLSSLELGDSALYFCASSPGQHDGYTFGSGTRLTVV.

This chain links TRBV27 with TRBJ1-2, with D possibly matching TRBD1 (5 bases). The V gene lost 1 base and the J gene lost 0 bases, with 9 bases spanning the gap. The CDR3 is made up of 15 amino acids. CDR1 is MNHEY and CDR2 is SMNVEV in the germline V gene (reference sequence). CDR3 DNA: TGTGCCAGCAGTTTATGGGGGGAGACTAACTATGGCTACACCTTC. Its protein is CASSLWGETNYGYTF.

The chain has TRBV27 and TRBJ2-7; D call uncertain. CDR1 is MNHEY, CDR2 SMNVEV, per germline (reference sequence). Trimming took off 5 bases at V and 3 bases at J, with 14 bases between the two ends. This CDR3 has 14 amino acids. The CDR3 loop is CASSLYRPGYEQYF. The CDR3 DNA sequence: TGTGCCAGCAGTCTTTATCGCCCCGGCTACGAGCAGTACTTC.

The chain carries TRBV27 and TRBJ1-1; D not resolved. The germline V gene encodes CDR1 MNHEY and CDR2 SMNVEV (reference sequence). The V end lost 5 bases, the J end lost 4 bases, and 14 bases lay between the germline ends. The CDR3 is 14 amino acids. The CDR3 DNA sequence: TGTGCCAGCAGTGCCGGGCCGCCGGCCACTGAAGCTTTCTTT. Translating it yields CASSAGPPATEAFF.

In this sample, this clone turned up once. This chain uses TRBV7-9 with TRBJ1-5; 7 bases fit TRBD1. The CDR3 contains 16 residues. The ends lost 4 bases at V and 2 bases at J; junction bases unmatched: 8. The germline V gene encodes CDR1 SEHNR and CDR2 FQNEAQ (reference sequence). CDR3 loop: CASSCQGVLGNQPQHF. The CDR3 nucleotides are TGTGCCAGCAGCTGCCAGGGGGTACTGGGCAATCAGCCCCAGCATTTT.